This TCR delta chain was recovered during a study of gamma-delta T cells after stem cell transplantation. TCRdb re-identified clones in the RT-PCR reads via CATT. In the table there are about 1,100 delta-chain clones, around 12% of which are singletons. There are a few counts of this clone. A far larger clone is only one base removed, so a read error is likely. This same CDR3 is encoded by further DNA sequences in the sample. Source material: gamma-delta T cells. This receptor was obtained from a human donor. It is not recorded whose cells these are; they may come from a transplant donor.

Written as DNA, the CDR3 is TGTGCCTGTGACACCGTGGGACAGGGTACTGGGGATGCGTACACCGATAAACTCATCTTT. As protein: CACDTVGQGTGDAYTDKLIF. The chain has TRDV2 and TRDJ1, with 7 positions matching TRDD3. V gave up 0 bases and J gave up 0 bases; unmatched junction bases: 18. There are 20 residues in the CDR3. In germline, CDR1 is GEAIGNYY, CDR2 EKD.